Presented here are 11 T cell receptor beta chains from one specimen sequenced in a study of blood T cell repertoires in COVID-19. Some clones are missing from TCRdb's copy, which holds only in-frame ones; the method was immunoSEQ multiplex PCR. The sample has 85,000 to 100,000 clones; 80% are singletons. Sequenced: peripheral blood. The receptors come from a man over 45 who had recovered from COVID-19.

The chain uses TRBV6-2 or TRBV6-3 and TRBJ2-7; 8 nucleotides align to TRBD1. The V segment lost 6 bases and the J segment 4 bases; nucleotides outside the gene matches: 14. The CDR3 extends over 16 amino acids. Germline V gene data show CDR1 as MNHEY and CDR2 as SVGEGT. CDR3 in amino acids: CASSPRTQGALYEQYF. The CDR3, as DNA: TGTGCCAGCAGCCCTCGAACCCAGGGGGCGCTTTACGAGCAGTACTTC.

The chain has TRBV27 and TRBJ1-2; D might be TRBD1 (6 bases). Germline lookup yields CDR1 MNHEY and CDR2 SMNVEV (reference sequence). Deletions cut 2 bases from V and 4 bases from J, with 11 bases between. This CDR3 contains 14 residues. CDR3 sequence reads: CASSLHPGVYGYTF. CDR3 coding DNA: TGTGCCAGCAGTTTACATCCAGGGGTCTATGGCTACACCTTC.

This clone was seen a few times. The CDR3 DNA sequence: TGTGCCAGTAGTATCAGGCCAGAATCAAATAGCAATCAGCCCCAGCATTTT. Protein sequence: CASSIRPESNSNQPQHF. The chain couples TRBV19 to TRBJ1-5; D unresolved. V was pared by 3 bases and J by 0 bases, with 15 bases between. Germline V lookup: CDR1 LNHDA, CDR2 SQIVND (reference sequence). The CDR3 length is 17 residues.

The gene calls are TRBV2 and TRBJ1-3, with 8 nucleotides matching TRBD1. Germline-derived CDR1 and CDR2 are SNHLY and FYNNEI. CDR3 length: 17 residues. Trimming at V came to 5 bases and at J to 3 bases, leaving 12 bases not matched to a gene. The DNA for the CDR3 is TGTGCCAGCAGTTCGTCGGACAGGGCCCTTCTTGGAAACACCATATATTTT. This translates into CASSSSDRALLGNTIYF.

The chain uses TRBV7-9 and TRBJ1-1; the match to TRBD1 covers 8 bases. CDR1 and CDR2 (germline): SEHNR, FQNEAQ (reference sequence). The junction had 8 bases not matched to a gene; V was cut back by 5 bases and J by 0 bases. The CDR3 covers 16 residues. CDR3 nucleotide sequence: TGTGCCAGCAGCGGGGGGACAGGTTCCATGAACACTGAAGCTTTCTTT. Translated: CASSGGTGSMNTEAFF.

The gene calls are TRBV7-8 and TRBJ1-3; 8 bases are a match to TRBD1. Germline V CDR1 and CDR2: SGHVS, FQNEAQ. The CDR3 is made up of 16 amino acids. The V segment lost 6 bases and the J segment 4 bases; nucleotides outside the gene matches: 11. DNA for the CDR3: TGTGCCAGCAGTACAGGGGGATTAACTTCAGGAAACACCATATATTTT. The encoded protein is CASSTGGLTSGNTIYF.

V is TRBV30 and J is TRBJ1-1, with D hard to call. CDR1 is GTSNPN and CDR2 is SVGIG in the germline V gene (reference sequence). The CDR3 has 13 amino acids. Trimming left V 0 bases short and J 6 bases short, with 11 bases between. The CDR3 protein is CAWSVRRSAEAFF. The CDR3 DNA reads TGTGCCTGGAGTGTCCGCCGGAGCGCTGAAGCTTTCTTT.

The rearrangement uses TRBV7-2 and TRBJ1-1; the match to TRBD1 covers 10 bases. Germline CDR1 SGHTA, CDR2 FQGNSA. The CDR3 length is 14 residues. V dropped 7 bases and J dropped 4; count of bases not matched to a gene: 6. CDR3 region: CASTNRQGATEAFF. CDR3 sequence (DNA): TGTGCCAGCACCAACAGACAGGGGGCCACTGAAGCTTTCTTT.

This chain links TRBV29-1 with TRBJ2-5; 13 bases are shared with TRBD2. The germline V gene encodes CDR1 SQVTM and CDR2 ANQGSEA. Unmatched junction bases numbered 6, after V lost 6 bases and J lost 2 bases. CDR3 length equals 15 residues. For the CDR3, the DNA is TGCAGCGTCCATTGGACTAGCGGGGGACAAGAGACCCAGTACTTC. This sequence encodes CSVHWTSGGQETQYF.

This chain joins TRBV12-3 or TRBV12-4 and TRBJ1-1; possible D gene TRBD1, 5 bases. The CDR3 length is 13 residues. Trimming removed 2 bases at V and 4 bases at J, with 8 bases between. CDR3 sequence: CASSLRQITEAFF. The CDR3 coding sequence is TGTGCCAGCAGTTTAAGACAGATCACTGAAGCTTTCTTT.

The chain links TRBV4-1 to TRBJ2-1, with 13 nucleotides matching TRBD2. This CDR3 contains 16 residues. The V and J ends lost 7 bases and 4 bases, in that order; junction bases with no gene match: 7. Germline V lookup: CDR1 MGHRA, CDR2 YSYEKL. CDR3 protein: CASKATSGGAYNEQFF. The CDR3 DNA follows: TGCGCCAGCAAAGCCACTAGCGGGGGGGCTTACAATGAGCAGTTCTTC.